The present T cell receptor beta chain was sequenced within a study of molecular identifiers for immune sequencing clone quantification. Overall study context: Sequencing covered four of five parts into which replicate RNA from about 21,000 or 97,000 naive CD8 cells was split. Study findings and constraints: One cell's worth of spiked Jurkat TCR RNA was reportedly detectable among about 930,000 naive cells.

There are many counts of this clonotype. Its antigen remains unidentified. Germline CDR1 and CDR2: SGDLS and YYNGEE. CDR3 length equals 16 residues. V gave up 0 bases and J gave up 4 bases, with 16 bases separating them. Previously described methods and listed TCR primers were used for bulk TCR libraries. TCRdb itself ran the PCR reads through MiXCR, one entry per CDR3 protein. The table shows over 300,000 distinct CDR3 sequences, with about 23% occurring only once. This clonotype originated in a human donor in good health. Some libraries in this study had Jurkat cell RNA spiked in. This sequence joins TRBV9 and TRBJ1-2; D gene unclear. The specimen sequenced was naive CD8+ T cells from blood, with Jurkat cell RNA spiked in. Subset noted: FACS-sorted CD8+CD4-CCR7+CD45RA+ naive T cells. The CDR3 reads CASSVAASPGGYGYTF. The CDR3 DNA reads as TGTGCCAGCAGCGTAGCAGCGTCTCCCGGAGGCTATGGCTACACCTTC.